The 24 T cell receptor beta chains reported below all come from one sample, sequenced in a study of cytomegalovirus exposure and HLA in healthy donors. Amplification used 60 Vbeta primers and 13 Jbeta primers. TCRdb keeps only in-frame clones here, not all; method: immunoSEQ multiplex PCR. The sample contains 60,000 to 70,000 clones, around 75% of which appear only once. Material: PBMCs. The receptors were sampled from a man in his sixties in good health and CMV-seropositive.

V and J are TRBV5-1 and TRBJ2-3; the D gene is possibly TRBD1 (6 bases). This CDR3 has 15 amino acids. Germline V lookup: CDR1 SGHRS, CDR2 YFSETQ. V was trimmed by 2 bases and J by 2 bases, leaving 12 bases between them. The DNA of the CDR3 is TGCGCCAGCAGCTTCCAGGGGTGGGACACAGATACGCAGTATTTT. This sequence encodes CASSFQGWDTDTQYF.

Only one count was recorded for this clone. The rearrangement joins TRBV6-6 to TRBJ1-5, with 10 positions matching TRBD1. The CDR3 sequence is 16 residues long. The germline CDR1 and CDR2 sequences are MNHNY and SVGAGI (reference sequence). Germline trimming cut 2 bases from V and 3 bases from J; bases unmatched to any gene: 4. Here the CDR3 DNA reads TGTGCCAGCAGTTACCCAGGGACAGGGGACAATCAGCCCCAGCATTTT. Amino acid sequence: CASSYPGTGDNQPQHF.

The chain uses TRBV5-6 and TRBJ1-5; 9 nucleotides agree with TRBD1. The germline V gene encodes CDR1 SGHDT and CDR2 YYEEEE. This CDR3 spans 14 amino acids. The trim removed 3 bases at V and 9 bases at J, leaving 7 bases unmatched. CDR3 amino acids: CASSSGQGLGPQHF. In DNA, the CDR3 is TGTGCCAGCAGCTCAGGACAGGGGCTCGGGCCCCAGCATTTT.

DNA of the CDR3: TGTGCCAGCAGTGAGGGGGTATTAAGGTCGAACTATGGCTACACCTTC. The encoded protein is CASSEGVLRSNYGYTF. V gene TRBV19 combines with J gene TRBJ1-2; tentatively, D is TRBD1 (6 bases). The germline V gene encodes CDR1 LNHDA and CDR2 SQIVND (reference sequence). CDR3 size: 16 residues. The V end lost 9 bases, the J end lost 2 bases, and 22 bases lay between the germline ends.

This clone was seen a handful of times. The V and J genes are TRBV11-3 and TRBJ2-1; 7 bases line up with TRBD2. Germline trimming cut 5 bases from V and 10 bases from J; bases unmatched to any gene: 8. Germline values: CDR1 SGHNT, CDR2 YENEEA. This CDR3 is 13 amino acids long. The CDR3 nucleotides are TGTGCCAGCAGCATAGGGCGGGAGCGGGAGCAGTTCTTC. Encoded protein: CASSIGREREQFF.

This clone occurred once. DNA for the CDR3: TGTGCCAGCAGCGTAGGACATAACTACGAGCAGTACTTC. Translation: CASSVGHNYEQYF. The chain has TRBV9 and TRBJ2-7; D is ambiguous. The CDR3 extends over 13 amino acids. The V gene's germline CDR1 is SGDLS and CDR2 YYNGEE. The V and J ends lost 0 bases and 3 bases respectively, with 7 bases between them. The entire variable domain, with the rest obtained from reference TRBV9 and TRBJ2-7, is as follows: DSGVTQTPKHLITATGQRVTLRCSPRSGDLSVYWYQQSLDQGLQFLIQYYNGEERAKGNILERFSAQQFPDLHSELNLSSLELGDSALYFCASSVGHNYEQYFGPGTRLTVT.

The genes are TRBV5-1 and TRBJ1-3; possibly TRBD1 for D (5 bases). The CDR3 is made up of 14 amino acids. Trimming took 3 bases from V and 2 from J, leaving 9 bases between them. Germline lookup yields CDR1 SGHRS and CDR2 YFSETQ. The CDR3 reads CASSSGGPGNTIYF. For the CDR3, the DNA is TGCGCCAGCAGCTCCGGGGGACCTGGAAACACCATATATTTT.

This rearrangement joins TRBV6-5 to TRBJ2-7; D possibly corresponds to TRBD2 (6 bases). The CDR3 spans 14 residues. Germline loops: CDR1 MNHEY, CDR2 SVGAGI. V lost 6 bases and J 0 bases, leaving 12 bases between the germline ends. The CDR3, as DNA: TGTGCCAGCAGGGGGGGACCTCCCTCCTACGAGCAGTACTTC. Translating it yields CASRGGPPSYEQYF.

CDR3 amino acids: CASSPHRALSSGRSYEQYF. In DNA form, the CDR3 reads TGTGCCAGCAGCCCCCATAGGGCCTTGTCTAGCGGGAGGTCCTACGAGCAGTACTTC. The V call is TRBV11-3, the J call TRBJ2-7, with 11 bases matching TRBD2. V lost 5 bases, J lost 1 base, and 16 bases stayed unmatched. CDR1 is SGHNT and CDR2 is YENEEA in the germline V gene. The CDR3 has 19 residues.

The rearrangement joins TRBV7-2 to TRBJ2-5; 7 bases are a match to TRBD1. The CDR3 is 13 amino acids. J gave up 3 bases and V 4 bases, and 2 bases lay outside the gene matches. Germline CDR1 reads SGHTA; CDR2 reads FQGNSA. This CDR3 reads CASSSDREETQYF. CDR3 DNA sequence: TGTGCCAGCAGCTCCGACAGGGAAGAGACCCAGTACTTC.

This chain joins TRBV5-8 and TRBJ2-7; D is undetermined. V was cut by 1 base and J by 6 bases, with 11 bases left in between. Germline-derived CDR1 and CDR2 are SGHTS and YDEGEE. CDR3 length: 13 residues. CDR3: CASSLRGLGEQYF. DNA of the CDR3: TGTGCCAGCAGCTTGCGAGGTCTAGGCGAGCAGTACTTC.

In DNA, the CDR3 is TGTGCCATCAGTGGGGCGGGGGGGCAAGAGACCCAGTACTTC. This encodes CAISGAGGQETQYF. V and J are TRBV10-3 and TRBJ2-5; 9 bases line up with TRBD2. The trim removed 4 bases at V and 2 bases at J, leaving 2 bases unmatched. The CDR3 loop spans 14 amino acids. Per germline, CDR1 ENHRY and CDR2 SYGVKD.

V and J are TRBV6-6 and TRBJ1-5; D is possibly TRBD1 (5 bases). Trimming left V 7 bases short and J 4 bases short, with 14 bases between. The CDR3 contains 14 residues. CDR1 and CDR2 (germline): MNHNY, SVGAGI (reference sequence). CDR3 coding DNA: TGTGCCAGCACCCCGTACAAGGGGAATCAGCCCCAGCATTTT. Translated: CASTPYKGNQPQHF.

The DNA for the CDR3 is TGTGCCAGCAGCGTAAACACTGAAGCTTTCTTT. This codes for CASSVNTEAFF. The V call is TRBV2, the J call TRBJ1-1, with D hard to call. The CDR3 length is 11 residues. Germline V lookup: CDR1 SNHLY, CDR2 FYNNEI. Trimming stripped 6 bases from V and 2 bases from J, with 4 bases between. Looking up the rest from reference TRBV2 and TRBJ1-1 gives the full variable domain: EPEVTQTPSHQVTQMGQEVILRCVPISNHLYFYWYRQILGQKVEFLVSFYNNEISEKSEIFDDQFSVERPDGSNFTLKIRSTKLEDSAMYFCASSVNTEAFFGQGTRLTVV.

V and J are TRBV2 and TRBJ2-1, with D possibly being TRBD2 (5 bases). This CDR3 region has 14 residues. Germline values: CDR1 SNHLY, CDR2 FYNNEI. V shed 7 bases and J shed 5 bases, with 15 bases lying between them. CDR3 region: CASNSPSGNNEQFF. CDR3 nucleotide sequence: TGTGCCAGCAACTCACCGTCGGGGAACAATGAGCAGTTCTTC.

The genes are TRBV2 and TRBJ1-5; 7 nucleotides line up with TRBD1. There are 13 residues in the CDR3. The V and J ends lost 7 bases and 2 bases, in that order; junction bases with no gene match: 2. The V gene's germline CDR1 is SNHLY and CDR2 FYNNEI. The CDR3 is CASKGTGNQPQHF. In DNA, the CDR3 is TGTGCCAGCAAAGGGACAGGCAATCAGCCCCAGCATTTT.

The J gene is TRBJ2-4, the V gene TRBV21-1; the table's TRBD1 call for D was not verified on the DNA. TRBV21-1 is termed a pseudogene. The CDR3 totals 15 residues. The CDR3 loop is CASSKAPRLLNIQYF. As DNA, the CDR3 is TGTGCCAGCAGCAAGGCGCCCAGGTTATTGAACATTCAGTACTTC.

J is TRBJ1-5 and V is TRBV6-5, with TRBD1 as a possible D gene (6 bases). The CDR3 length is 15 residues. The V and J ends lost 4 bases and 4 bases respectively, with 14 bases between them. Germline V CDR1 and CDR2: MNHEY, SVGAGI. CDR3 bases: TGTGCCAGCAGTTTGGGGGGGGCAGGGAATCAGCCCCAGCATTTT. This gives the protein CASSLGGAGNQPQHF.

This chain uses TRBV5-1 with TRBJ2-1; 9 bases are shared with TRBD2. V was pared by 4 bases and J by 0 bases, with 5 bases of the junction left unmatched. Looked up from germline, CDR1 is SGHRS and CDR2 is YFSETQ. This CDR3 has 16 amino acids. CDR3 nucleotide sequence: TGCGCCAGCAGCCCTAGCGGGACAAGCTCCTACAATGAGCAGTTCTTC. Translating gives CASSPSGTSSYNEQFF.

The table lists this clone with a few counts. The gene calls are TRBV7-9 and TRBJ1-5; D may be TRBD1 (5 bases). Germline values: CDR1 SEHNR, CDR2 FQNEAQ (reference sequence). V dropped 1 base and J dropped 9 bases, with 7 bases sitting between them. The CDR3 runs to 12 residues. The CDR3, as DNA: TGTGCCAGCAGCTTAGGGAGGGGGCCCCAGCATTTT. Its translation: CASSLGRGPQHF. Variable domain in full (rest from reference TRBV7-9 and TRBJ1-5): DTGVSQNPRHKITKRGQNVTFRCDPISEHNRLYWYRQTLGQGPEFLTYFQNEAQLEKSRLLSDRFSAERPKGSFSTLEIQRTEQGDSAMYLCASSLGRGPQHFGDGTRLSIL.

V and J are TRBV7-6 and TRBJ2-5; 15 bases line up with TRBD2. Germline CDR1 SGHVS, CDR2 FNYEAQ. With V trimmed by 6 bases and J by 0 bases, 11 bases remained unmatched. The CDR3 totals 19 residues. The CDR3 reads CASSLLGGTSGRYQETQYF. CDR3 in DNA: TGTGCCAGCAGTTTACTTGGAGGGACTAGCGGGAGGTACCAAGAGACCCAGTACTTC.

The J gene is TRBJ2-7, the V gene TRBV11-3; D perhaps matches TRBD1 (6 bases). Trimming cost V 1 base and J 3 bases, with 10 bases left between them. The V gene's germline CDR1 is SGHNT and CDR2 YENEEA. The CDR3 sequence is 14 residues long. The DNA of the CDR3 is TGTGCCAGCAGCTTAGGGGGCAGGGGCTACGAGCAGTACTTC. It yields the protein CASSLGGRGYEQYF.

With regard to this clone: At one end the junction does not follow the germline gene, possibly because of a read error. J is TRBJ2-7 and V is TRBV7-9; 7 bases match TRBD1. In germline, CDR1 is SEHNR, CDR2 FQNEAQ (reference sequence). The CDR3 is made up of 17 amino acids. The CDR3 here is CSSSLEALGQASYEQYF. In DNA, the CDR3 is TGTTCCAGCAGCTTAGAAGCCCTTGGACAGGCATCCTACGAGCAGTACTTC.

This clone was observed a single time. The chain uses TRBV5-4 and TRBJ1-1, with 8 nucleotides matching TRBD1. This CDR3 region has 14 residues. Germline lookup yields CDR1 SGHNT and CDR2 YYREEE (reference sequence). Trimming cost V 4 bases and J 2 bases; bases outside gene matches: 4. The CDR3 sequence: CASSPDRVNTEAFF. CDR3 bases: TGTGCCAGCAGCCCGGACAGGGTAAACACTGAAGCTTTCTTT.